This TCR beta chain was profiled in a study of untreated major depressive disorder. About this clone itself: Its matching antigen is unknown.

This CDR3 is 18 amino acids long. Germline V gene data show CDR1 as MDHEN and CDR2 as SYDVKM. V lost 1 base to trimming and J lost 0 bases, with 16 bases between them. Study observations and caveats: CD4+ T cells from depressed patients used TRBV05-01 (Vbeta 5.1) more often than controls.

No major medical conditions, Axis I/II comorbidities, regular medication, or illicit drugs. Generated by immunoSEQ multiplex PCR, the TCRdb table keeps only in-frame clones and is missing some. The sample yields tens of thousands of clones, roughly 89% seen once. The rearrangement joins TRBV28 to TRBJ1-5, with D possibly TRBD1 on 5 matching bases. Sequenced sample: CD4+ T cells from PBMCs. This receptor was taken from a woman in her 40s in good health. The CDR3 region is CASSLFGGTVYSNQPQHF. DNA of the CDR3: TGTGCCAGCAGTTTATTCGGGGGGACCGTTTATAGCAATCAGCCCCAGCATTTT.